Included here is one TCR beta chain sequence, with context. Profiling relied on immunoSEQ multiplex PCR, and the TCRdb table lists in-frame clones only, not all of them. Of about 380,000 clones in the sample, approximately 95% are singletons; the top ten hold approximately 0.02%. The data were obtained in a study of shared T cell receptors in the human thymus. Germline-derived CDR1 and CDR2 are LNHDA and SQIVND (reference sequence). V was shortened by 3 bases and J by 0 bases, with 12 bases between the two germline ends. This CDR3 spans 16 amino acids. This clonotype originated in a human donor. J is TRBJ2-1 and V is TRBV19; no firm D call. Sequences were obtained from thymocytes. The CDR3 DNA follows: TGTGCCAGTAGTATTCGTGGAAAAAGCTCCTACAATGAGCAGTTCTTC. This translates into CASSIRGKSSYNEQFF.